This T cell receptor beta chain stems from a study of regulatory T cells in long-lasting Graves disease. Sequencing libraries for TCR beta were prepared with iRepertoire HTBI primers and Arm-PCR of CDR3 regions. TCRdb reprocessed the multiplex PCR reads via MiXCR and lists one record per CDR3 protein. The table has 400,000 to 500,000 distinct CDR3 sequences, around 15% seen once. The CDR3 has 17 residues. Trimming took off 0 bases at V and 6 bases at J, with 17 bases between the two ends. Germline-derived CDR1 and CDR2 are SGHAT and FQNNGV. Documented time point: newly diagnosed GD, antithyroid drugs for less than 3 months. RNA isolated from PBMCs was used to make the TCR library. This clonotype was seen repeatedly, ten times or more. These sequences were also reported in another study, on T cells in Graves' hyperthyroidism and ophthalmopathy. That study adds: Researchers ran a first-round RT-PCR on the TCR CDR3 using the HTBI primer set.

Sequencing used peripheral blood mononuclear cells (PBMCs), obtained at new diagnosis, from a patient treated with antithyroid drugs. The sequence derives from a woman in her fifties or sixties with Graves disease. This rearrangement joins TRBV11-2 to TRBJ2-2, with a tentative D call TRBD2 (5 bases). The CDR3: CASSLDLWTGEAGELFF. Here the CDR3 DNA reads TGTGCCAGCAGCTTAGACCTCTGGACCGGGGAAGCCGGGGAGCTGTTTTTT.